This T cell receptor beta chain was recovered during a study of blood T cell repertoires in COVID-19. Study context: PBMCs, B-cell-depleted T cells, or T cells were the source of the cDNA or gDNA that made up the material.

Trimming removed 7 bases at V and 0 bases at J, with 13 bases between. The CDR3 contains 14 residues. CDR1 and CDR2 from the germline V gene are SGHDT and YYEEEE. As processed by the authors: Reference gene primer amplification yielded estimated nucleated cell counts. This table comes from immunoSEQ multiplex PCR, and its TCRdb copy is limited to in-frame clones, with some not included. The DNA was the basis for D and trimming; V, J and clone size are from that table. The sample carries 150,000 to 200,000 clones, over 70% recorded once. Participant age was roughly 18 to 100 years, and participants resided in about 25 US areas.

The chain carries TRBV5-6 and TRBJ1-1, with D tentatively TRBD1 (6 bases). The specimen was PBMCs or T cells enriched from blood (not recorded which). This receptor was identified in an older woman who had recovered from COVID-19. CDR3 residues: CASFYRAMNTEAFF. The CDR3 region has the DNA TGTGCCAGCTTCTACAGGGCCATGAACACTGAAGCTTTCTTT.